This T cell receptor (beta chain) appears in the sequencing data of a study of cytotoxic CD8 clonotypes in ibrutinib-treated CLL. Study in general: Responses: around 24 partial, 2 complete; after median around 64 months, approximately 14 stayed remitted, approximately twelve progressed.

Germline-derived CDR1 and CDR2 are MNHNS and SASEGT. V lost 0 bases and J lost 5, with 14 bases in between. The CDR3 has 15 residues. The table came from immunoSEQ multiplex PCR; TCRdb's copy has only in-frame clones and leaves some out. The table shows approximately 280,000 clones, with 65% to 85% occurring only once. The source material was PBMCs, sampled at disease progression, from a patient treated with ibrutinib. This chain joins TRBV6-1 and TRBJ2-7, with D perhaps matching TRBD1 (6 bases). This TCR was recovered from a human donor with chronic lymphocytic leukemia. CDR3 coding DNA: TGTGCCAGCAGTGAAGCGCTCACAGGGAGCCACGAGCAGTACTTC. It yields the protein CASSEALTGSHEQYF.